This T cell receptor beta chain was sequenced in a study of CD8+ T cells in alopecia areata. A FACSAria was used to sort CD4+ and CD8+ T cells. These cells came from PBMCs. Sequencing used cDNA as its template, made by extracting RNA and reverse transcribing it. Assay used: immunoSEQ multiplex PCR; TCRdb lists only in-frame clones, some missing. The data show about 160,000 clones, with roughly 50% seen just once and 6.5% to 7.5% held by the top ten. This clone was picked up a small number of times. The length of the CDR3 is 14 residues. CDR1 and CDR2 (germline): SEHNR, FQNEAQ (reference sequence). V was clipped by 5 bases and J by 4 bases, with 14 bases between them.

This chain links TRBV7-9 with TRBJ2-5; D call uncertain. The receptor was derived from a human donor with alopecia areata. Source material: CD4+ T cells sorted from blood. CDR3 DNA: TGTGCCAGCAGCAGCCGTTGGCCAAGAGAGACCCAGTACTTC. Protein product: CASSSRWPRETQYF.